This T cell receptor (beta chain) originates from a study of Ad26.COV2.S vaccination and SARS-CoV-2 variants. Study as a whole: The vaccine Ad26.COV2.S was put into the muscle once, or twice with 56 days between. Whole-study results and caveats: An underestimation of total T cell responses may have resulted from the TCR breadth and depth analyses.

The CDR3 runs 16 residues. Germline V gene sequence: CDR1 SGHDN, CDR2 FVKESK. V was clipped by 4 bases and J by 1 base, with 16 bases between them. Specified treatment: around 19 received Ad26.COV2.S at low or high dose, single or two shots; about 5 received placebo; per-sample allocation not given. Day 63 after the first vaccine or placebo injection was the time point for sampling. An Ad26 vector expressing Wuhan-strain SARS-CoV-2 spike served as the vaccine. TCRdb's table, derived via immunoSEQ multiplex PCR, lists solely in-frame clones and lacks some. The sample shows approximately 350,000 clones, around 86% of them seen only once. About this clone itself: Its antigen is still unknown.

The chain joins TRBV14 to TRBJ1-1; D call uncertain. The origin of this receptor is a person aged 18-60 years who received the Ad26.COV2.S COVID-19 vaccine or a placebo. The specimen was peripheral blood, collected in a trial of Ad26.COV2.S vaccine versus placebo. Here the CDR3 DNA reads TGTGCCAGCAGCCTGCTTAGAGGTTTTGGGAACACTGAAGCTTTCTTT. It codes for CASSLLRGFGNTEAFF. Complete variable domain (other parts from reference TRBV14 and TRBJ1-1): EAGVTQFPSHSVIEKGQTVTLRCDPISGHDNLYWYRRVMGKEIKFLLHFVKESKQDESGMPNNRFLAERTGGTYSTLKVQPAELEDSGVYFCASSLLRGFGNTEAFFGQGTRLTVV.